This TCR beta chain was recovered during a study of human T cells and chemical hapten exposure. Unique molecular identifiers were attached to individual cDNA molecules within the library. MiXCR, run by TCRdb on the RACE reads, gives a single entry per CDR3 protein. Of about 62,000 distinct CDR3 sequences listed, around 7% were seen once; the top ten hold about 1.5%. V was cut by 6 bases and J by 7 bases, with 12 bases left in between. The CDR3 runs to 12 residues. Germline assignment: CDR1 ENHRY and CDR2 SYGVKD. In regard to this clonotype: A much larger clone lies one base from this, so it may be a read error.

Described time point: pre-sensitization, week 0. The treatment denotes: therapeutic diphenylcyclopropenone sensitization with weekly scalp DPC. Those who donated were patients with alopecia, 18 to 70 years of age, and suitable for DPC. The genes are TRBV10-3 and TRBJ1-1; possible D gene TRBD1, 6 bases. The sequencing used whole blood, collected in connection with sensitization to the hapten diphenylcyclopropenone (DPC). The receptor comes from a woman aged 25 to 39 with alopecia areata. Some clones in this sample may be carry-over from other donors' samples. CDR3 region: CAIRSLTGEAFF. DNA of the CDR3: TGTGCCATCAGGTCGTTGACAGGTGAAGCTTTCTTT.